The T cell receptor (beta chain) described here comes from a study of T cells after yellow fever vaccination. This clonotype was seen many times. Its antigen is not identified. In making TCR cDNA, 5'RACE template switching added a universal primer site and UMIs to it. MiXCR was run by TCRdb on the 5' RACE reads, yielding one entry per CDR3 protein. The table has approximately 250,000 distinct CDR3 sequences, about 7% seen once. Study-level points and caveats: CD4 and CD8 compartments shared a small share of clonotypes. Abundant clonotypes from the bulk population could contaminate FACS-sorted repertoires.

Germline V gene data show CDR1 as SGHTA and CDR2 as FQGNSA. The CDR3 contains 12 residues. Trimming took off 1 base at V and 7 bases at J, with 5 bases between the two ends. The rearrangement joins TRBV7-2 to TRBJ2-4; D is uncertain. The material was CD4+ T cells sorted from PBMCs, obtained on the day of the yellow fever booster vaccination. The receptor's source is a man aged 25-45 years who received the YFV17D yellow fever vaccine. The CDR3 sequence: CASSLDFNIQYF. The CDR3 DNA reads TGTGCCAGCAGCTTAGATTTTAACATTCAGTACTTC. Full variable domain (rest looked up from reference TRBV7-2 and TRBJ2-4): GAGVSQSPSNKVTEKGKDVELRCDPISGHTALYWYRQSLGQGLEFLIYFQGNSAPDKSGLPSDRFSAERTGGSVSTLTIQRTQQEDSAVYLCASSLDFNIQYFGAGTRLSVL.